Listed below are T cell receptor beta chains from one sample, sequenced in a study of blood T cell repertoires in COVID-19. Clones were sequenced by immunoSEQ multiplex PCR, and TCRdb holds only the in-frame ones, with some missing. The sample consists of roughly 400,000 clones, over 75% of them appearing once. The source material was peripheral blood. The receptors come from a woman in her fifties or sixties with COVID-19, enrolled during active disease. CDR3s include the opening cysteine and the closing phenylalanine or tryptophan. D genes are given only for firm matches. Expanded clones are given a class, and other clones once, few, many or no size at all.

-,TRBV5-6,TRBJ1-1,TRBD1,CASTRTGESWAEAFF,TGTGCCAGCACCCGGACAGGGGAAAGTTGGGCTGAAGCTTTCTTT
-,TRBV5-1,TRBJ2-5,TRBD2,CASSDGASGGETQYF,TGCGCCAGCAGCGACGGCGCTAGCGGGGGGGAGACCCAGTACTTC
-,TRBV5-1,TRBJ1-1,-,CASSLATGGGTEAFF,TGCGCCAGCAGCTTGGCGACAGGCGGGGGCACTGAAGCTTTCTTT
-,TRBV6-5,TRBJ2-5,TRBD1,CASKGTGVETQYF,TGTGCCAGCAAAGGGACAGGGGTAGAGACCCAGTACTTC
-,TRBV2,TRBJ1-6,-,CASRKEGTTNSPLHF,TGTGCCAGCAGGAAAGAGGGAACTACCAATTCACCCCTCCACTTT
-,TRBV5-5,TRBJ2-7,TRBD1,CASSFREDRGTEQYF,TGTGCCAGCAGCTTCCGTGAAGACAGGGGTACCGAGCAGTACTTC
-,TRBV5-1,TRBJ2-5,-,CASARRETQYF,TGCGCCAGCGCACGGCGGGAGACCCAGTACTTC
-,TRBV10-1,TRBJ1-1,TRBD1,CASTGGRGVNTEAFF,TGCGCCAGCACTGGGGGCAGGGGGGTGAACACTGAAGCTTTCTTT
-,TRBV9,TRBJ1-6,-,CASSVGNYGSPLHF,TGTGCCAGCAGCGTCGGGAACTATGGATCACCCCTCCACTTT
-,TRBV7-2,TRBJ1-2,-,CASKKGTRSNYGYTF,TGTGCCAGCAAGAAAGGAACTAGATCAAACTATGGCTACACCTTC
-,TRBV7-7,TRBJ2-5,TRBD2,CASSLWHSGGTETQYF,TGTGCTAGCAGCCTCTGGCATAGCGGGGGGACAGAGACCCAGTACTTC
-,TRBV7-3,TRBJ2-2,TRBD1,CASSLGTGETGELFF,TGTGCCAGCAGCCTAGGGACAGGGGAGACCGGGGAGCTGTTTTTT
-,TRBV2,TRBJ2-7,-,CASNPDSYEQYF,TGTGCCAGCAACCCGGACAGTTACGAGCAGTACTTC
-,TRBV11-2,TRBJ2-2,TRBD2,CASSLAAGGAGELFF,TGTGCCAGCAGCTTAGCTGCGGGGGGAGCCGGGGAGCTGTTTTTT
-,TRBV6-1,TRBJ2-2,-,CASSERGIGELFF,TGTGCCAGCAGTGAAAGGGGCATCGGGGAGCTGTTTTTT
-,TRBV14,TRBJ1-2,-,CASSRTQGANYGYTF,TGTGCCAGCAGCCGAACACAGGGCGCTAACTATGGCTACACCTTC
-,TRBV5-1,TRBJ1-6,-,CASSLVTDNSPLHF,TGCGCCAGCAGCTTGGTAACAGATAATTCACCCCTCCACTTT
-,TRBV12-3/TRBV12-4,TRBJ1-3,-,CASSFNSGNTIYF,TGTGCCAGCAGTTTCAACTCTGGAAACACCATATATTTT
few,TRBV21-1,TRBJ1-1,-,CAGRDRYKAFF,TGTGCCGGTAGGGACAGATACAAAGCTTTCTTT
-,TRBV4-1,TRBJ1-2,TRBD1,CASSPLTTGTNYGYTF,TGCGCCAGCAGCCCCCTCACGACAGGGACTAACTATGGCTACACCTTC